This T cell receptor (beta chain) was sequenced during a study of T-cell reconstitution after alpha-beta-depleted transplantation in children. General observations from the study: Surviving recipient T cells and intrathymic progenitors accounted for some patients' high TCRbeta diversity at day 60. When one year had passed after transplant, most T-cell counts and diversity came from newly produced T cells.

This clonotype was seen a handful of times. Its specificity is not known. V was shortened by 6 bases and J by 5 bases, with 11 bases between the two germline ends. This CDR3 comprises 12 residues. Looked up from germline, CDR1 is MNHEY and CDR2 is SMNVEV (reference sequence). As it was prepared, the TCRbeta library received unique molecular identifiers. In TCRdb, the PCR reads were re-called with MiXCR into one record per CDR3 protein. The repertoire holds about 870,000 distinct CDR3 sequences, with 15% to 20% as singletons. The chain joins TRBV27 to TRBJ2-7; D remains ambiguous. The sequenced sample was PBMCs, mostly from graft donor cells, obtained 360 days after TCRalphabeta/CD19-depleted stem cell transplant. The receptor was isolated from a male patient aged 5 to 17 who had a stem cell transplant for acute lymphoblastic leukemia, so the T cells may come from the graft donor. Here the CDR3 reads CASRTQVNEQYF. CDR3 nucleotide sequence: TGTGCCAGCAGGACTCAGGTTAACGAGCAGTACTTC.